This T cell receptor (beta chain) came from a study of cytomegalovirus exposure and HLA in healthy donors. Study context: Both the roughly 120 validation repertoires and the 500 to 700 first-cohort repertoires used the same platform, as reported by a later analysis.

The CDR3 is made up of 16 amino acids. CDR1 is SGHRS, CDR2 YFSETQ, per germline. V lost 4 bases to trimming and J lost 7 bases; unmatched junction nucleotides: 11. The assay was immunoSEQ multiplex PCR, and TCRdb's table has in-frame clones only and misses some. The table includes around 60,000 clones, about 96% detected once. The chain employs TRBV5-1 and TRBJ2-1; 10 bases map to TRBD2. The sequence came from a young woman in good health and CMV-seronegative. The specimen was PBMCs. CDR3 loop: CASSEQLAGNGNEQFF. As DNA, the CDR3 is TGCGCCAGCAGCGAACAACTAGCGGGAAATGGTAATGAGCAGTTCTTC.